These 28 T cell receptor beta chains were sequenced from one sample in a study of control samples from healthy donors and cancer patients. Here immunoSEQ multiplex PCR was the method, and the copy in TCRdb shows in-frame clones only, minus some. Of tens of thousands of clones in the sample, over 85% are singletons; the top ten hold about 1.3%. Specimen: PBMCs. These receptors were obtained from a woman aged 40 to 55 with lung cancer.

This rearrangement joins TRBV5-6 to TRBJ1-4, with unresolved D. CDR3 length: 12 residues. V lost 4 bases to trimming and J lost 4 bases, with 5 bases between them. Germline CDR1 reads SGHDT; CDR2 reads YYEEEE. CDR3 sequence reads: CASSKLNEKLFF. DNA of the CDR3: TGTGCCAGCAGCAAACTTAATGAAAAACTGTTTTTT.

The V gene is TRBV18, the J gene TRBJ2-3, with TRBD2 matching 10 bases. Unmatched junction bases numbered 4, after V lost 2 bases and J lost 2 bases. This CDR3 comprises 16 residues. From germline, CDR1 is KGHSH and CDR2 LQKENI. CDR3 DNA sequence: TGTGCCAGCTCACCAAGGAGCGGGGGGGTCACAGATACGCAGTATTTT. The encoded protein is CASSPRSGGVTDTQYF.

The CDR3 protein is CASSLGAYGYTF. The CDR3 DNA is TGTGCCAGCAGTTTAGGGGCCTATGGCTACACCTTC. The chain has TRBV12-3 or TRBV12-4 and TRBJ1-2; no clear D gene. The CDR3 is 12 residues long. The V gene lost 1 base and the J gene lost 4 bases, with 4 bases spanning the gap.

This clone has a handful of counts. This chain connects TRBV28 to TRBJ1-3; no clear D. Germline values: CDR1 MDHEN, CDR2 SYDVKM. With 3 bases removed from V and 4 bases from J, the gap between germline ends came to 4 bases. The length of the CDR3 is 12 residues. The CDR3 region has the DNA TGTGCCAGCAGTTTGAAGGGAAACACCATATATTTT. It codes for CASSLKGNTIYF.

The chain couples TRBV7-3 to TRBJ2-2; tentative D call: TRBD2 (6 bases). The ends were cut back, 1 base at V and 1 base at J, with 16 bases in the middle. CDR3 length equals 18 residues. Germline CDR1 and CDR2: SGHTA and FQGTGA. The CDR3 nucleotides read TGTGCCAGCAGCTTAAAGATCGGGGGACTCGGGAACACCGGGGAGCTGTTTTTT. Amino acid sequence: CASSLKIGGLGNTGELFF.

The chain carries TRBV15 and TRBJ1-2; D is uncertain. V was trimmed by 0 bases and J by 2 bases, leaving 10 bases between them. The V gene's germline CDR1 is LNHNV and CDR2 YYDKDF (reference sequence). The CDR3 extends over 15 amino acids. DNA for the CDR3: TGTGCCACCAGCAGAGATCGCGGGGTAAACTATGGCTACACCTTC. Translation: CATSRDRGVNYGYTF.

The gene calls are TRBV10-3 and TRBJ2-3; TRBD1 matches at 7 bases. J lost 5 bases, V lost 6 bases, and 2 bases had no gene match. The V gene's germline CDR1 is ENHRY and CDR2 SYGVKD. CDR3 size: 12 residues. CDR3 DNA: TGTGCCATCAGGCCAGGGGGAGATACGCAGTATTTT. Encoded protein: CAIRPGGDTQYF.

The V gene is TRBV27, the J gene TRBJ1-1, with D unclear. The CDR3 spans 13 residues. The germline CDR1 and CDR2 sequences are MNHEY and SMNVEV (reference sequence). V lost 5 bases and J lost 5, with 12 bases in between. Here the CDR3 reads CASSNLERTEAFF. CDR3 DNA sequence: TGTGCCAGCAGTAACCTGGAGAGGACTGAAGCTTTCTTT.

The chain joins TRBV12-5 to TRBJ1-5; D is possibly TRBD1 (6 bases). The V end lost 6 bases, the J end lost 11 bases, and 14 bases lay between the germline ends. CDR1 and CDR2 from the germline V gene are LGHNT and FRNRAP. The CDR3 runs 12 residues. The CDR3 sequence: CASGPAGETQHF. In DNA, the CDR3 is TGTGCTAGTGGCCCAGCAGGGGAGACCCAGCATTTT.

This rearrangement joins TRBV6-1 to TRBJ1-2; D unresolved. Trimming took 2 bases from V and 0 from J, leaving 13 bases between them. Germline V CDR1 and CDR2: MNHNS, SASEGT. The CDR3 length is 16 residues. CDR3 nucleotides: TGTGCCAGCAGTGAAATTATAGGTTTAGCTAACTATGGCTACACCTTC. Its protein is CASSEIIGLANYGYTF.

The chain recombines TRBV6-2 or TRBV6-3 with TRBJ1-3; no definite D call. In germline, CDR1 is MNHEY, CDR2 SVGEGT. The CDR3 spans 14 residues. The V gene lost 7 bases and the J gene lost 4 bases, with 14 bases spanning the gap. The CDR3 DNA sequence: TGTGCCAGCACCCCAGGTGGCTCCGGAAACACCATATATTTT. It translates to CASTPGGSGNTIYF.

The rearrangement links TRBV28 to TRBJ2-7; D is possibly TRBD2 (6 bases). Germline CDR1 and CDR2: MDHEN and SYDVKM. V lost 8 bases and J 5 bases, leaving 16 bases between the germline ends. The CDR3 covers 13 residues. CDR3 amino acids: CASLERGGDEQYF. The CDR3 coding sequence is TGTGCCAGCTTAGAAAGGGGCGGGGACGAGCAGTACTTC.

This chain connects TRBV3-1 (or the pseudogene TRBV3-2) to TRBJ2-2; 7 bases line up with TRBD1. J gave up 6 bases and V 2 bases, and 6 bases lay outside the gene matches. The CDR3 is made up of 15 amino acids. Per germline, CDR1 LGHDT and CDR2 YNNKEL (reference sequence). Here the CDR3 DNA reads TGTGCCAGCAGCCAAACTACCACAGGGGCCGGGGAGCTGTTTTTT. It specifies CASSQTTTGAGELFF.

For the CDR3, the DNA is TGTGCCAGCAGCGTAGAGCTACTCCGCGAAAAGTTTAGCGGGGAGCTGTTTTTT. Encoded protein: CASSVELLREKFSGELFF. This chain links TRBV9 with TRBJ2-2; D unresolved. The germline V gene encodes CDR1 SGDLS and CDR2 YYNGEE. The CDR3 sequence is 18 residues long. Trimming took off 0 bases at V and 7 bases at J, with 22 bases between the two ends. The full variable domain, its missing parts supplied by reference TRBV9 and TRBJ2-2, is DSGVTQTPKHLITATGQRVTLRCSPRSGDLSVYWYQQSLDQGLQFLIQYYNGEERAKGNILERFSAQQFPDLHSELNLSSLELGDSALYFCASSVELLREKFSGELFFGEGSRLTVL.

This clone was picked up one time. The V gene is TRBV2, the J gene TRBJ1-1; tentative D call: TRBD1 (5 bases). This CDR3 spans 11 amino acids. CDR1 is SNHLY and CDR2 is FYNNEI in the germline V gene. V dropped 8 bases and J dropped 7 bases, with 11 bases sitting between them. CDR3 sequence reads: CASPGGIEAFF. The CDR3 bases are TGTGCCAGCCCCGGGGGAATTGAAGCTTTCTTT.

The chain carries TRBV12-3 or TRBV12-4 and TRBJ1-3; D remains ambiguous. The CDR3 is made up of 13 amino acids. V was trimmed by 3 bases and J by 1 base, leaving 4 bases between them. This CDR3 is CASSFDSGNTIYF. The CDR3 DNA sequence: TGTGCCAGCAGTTTCGATTCTGGAAACACCATATATTTT.

In its sample, this clone was seen once. V usage is TRBV7-2 and J usage is TRBJ2-4; D not certain. Germline loops: CDR1 SGHTA, CDR2 FQGNSA. Trimming removed 3 bases at V and 9 bases at J, with 12 bases between. There are 13 residues in the CDR3. CDR3 region: CASSFQPESIQYF. The DNA for the CDR3 is TGTGCCAGCAGCTTCCAACCGGAAAGCATTCAGTACTTC.

This clone occurred once. The V and J genes are TRBV29-1 and TRBJ1-5, with 9 nucleotides matching TRBD1. The CDR3 totals 14 residues. With 7 bases clipped from V and 2 bases from J, the junction kept 6 bases outside the gene matches. Germline V gene sequence: CDR1 SQVTM, CDR2 ANQGSEA. The CDR3 DNA sequence: TGCAGCGCCTGGACAGGGGTTGGCAATCAGCCCCAGCATTTT. Translation: CSAWTGVGNQPQHF.

The gene calls are TRBV19 and TRBJ1-4; no firm D call. Germline V gene lookup returns CDR1 LNHDA and CDR2 SQIVND (reference sequence). V gave up 4 bases and J gave up 0 bases, with 15 bases separating them. The CDR3 runs to 17 residues. Here the CDR3 DNA reads TGTGCCAGTAGTACCTTTTTCACAGCGGCAACTAATGAAAAACTGTTTTTT. It encodes CASSTFFTAATNEKLFF.

The rearrangement links TRBV6-5 to TRBJ2-1; TRBD2 is a possible D gene (5 bases). The CDR3 totals 12 residues. CDR1 is MNHEY and CDR2 is SVGAGI in the germline V gene. V gave up 7 bases and J gave up 7 bases, with 11 bases separating them. In DNA form, the CDR3 reads TGTGCCAGCACACTAGGTCAGAATGAGCAGTTCTTC. Encoded protein: CASTLGQNEQFF.

The chain is built from TRBV29-1 and TRBJ1-2, with TRBD1 as a possible D gene (5 bases). Germline CDR1 SQVTM, CDR2 ANQGSEA. The CDR3 is made up of 11 amino acids. Deletions cut 3 bases from V and 14 bases from J, with 16 bases between. The CDR3 loop reads CSVEAFGDQTF. The CDR3 bases are TGCAGCGTTGAGGCGTTTGGGGACCAGACCTTC. The entire variable domain, with the rest obtained from reference TRBV29-1 and TRBJ1-2, is as follows: SAVISQKPSRDICQRGTSLTIQCQVDSQVTMMFWYRQQPGQSLTLIATANQGSEATYESGFVIDKFPISRPNLTFSTLTVSNMSPEDSSIYLCSVEAFGDQTFGSGTRLTVV.

The rearrangement joins TRBV7-8 to TRBJ2-7; D is unclear. The CDR3 is made up of 12 amino acids. The V and J ends lost 2 bases and 4 bases respectively, with 6 bases between them. The germline gives CDR1 SGHVS, CDR2 FQNEAQ. CDR3 loop: CASSLPGYEQYF. The DNA for the CDR3 is TGTGCCAGCAGCTTACCTGGTTACGAGCAGTACTTC.

V is TRBV13 and J is TRBJ1-1, with D tentatively TRBD1 (6 bases). V dropped 8 bases and J dropped 8 bases, with 21 bases sitting between them. CDR3 length: 14 residues. Germline CDR1 and CDR2: PRHDT and FYEKMQ (reference sequence). CDR3 protein: CASSVEGEQTEAFF. The CDR3 DNA follows: TGTGCCAGCTCTGTTGAGGGGGAGCAGACCGAAGCTTTCTTT.

This chain joins TRBV3-1 (or the pseudogene TRBV3-2) and TRBJ1-5, with D possibly TRBD1 on 5 matching bases. The germline V gene encodes CDR1 LGHDT and CDR2 YNNKEL (reference sequence). Trimming removed 4 bases from V and 5 bases from J, with 15 bases in between. CDR3 length equals 15 residues. CDR3 sequence (DNA): TGTGCCAGCAGCCTAACAGGTAAAATTGATCAGCCCCAGCATTTT. Its protein is CASSLTGKIDQPQHF.

The chain links TRBV10-1 to TRBJ1-5; possible D gene TRBD1, 5 bases. The germline V gene has CDR1 WNHNN and CDR2 SYGVQD (reference sequence). This CDR3 spans 16 amino acids. The germline V and J ends were trimmed by 7 bases and 6 bases, with 22 bases remaining between them. CDR3 nucleotides: TGCGCCAGCACCCGAGGGCCAGGGAGGGAAGGTCAGCCCCAGCATTTT. This gives the protein CASTRGPGREGQPQHF.

The genes are TRBV27 and TRBJ2-2; possibly TRBD1 for D (6 bases). Trimming cost V 3 bases and J 6 bases, with 11 bases left between them. The CDR3 covers 14 residues. Germline CDR1 is MNHEY and CDR2 is SMNVEV (reference sequence). This CDR3 is CASSFWGLSGELFF. CDR3 nucleotides: TGTGCCAGCAGTTTTTGGGGGCTGTCCGGGGAGCTGTTTTTT.

V is TRBV3-1 (or the pseudogene TRBV3-2) and J is TRBJ2-2; 11 nucleotides match TRBD2. Germline CDR1 reads LGHDT; CDR2 reads YNNKEL (reference sequence). The CDR3 is 17 amino acids. J was trimmed by 4 bases and V by 4 bases; bases with no gene match: 8. This CDR3 is CASSPGSGGAVTGELFF. Written as DNA, the CDR3 is TGTGCCAGCAGCCCGGGTAGCGGGGGGGCGGTCACCGGGGAGCTGTTTTTT.

V gene TRBV2 combines with J gene TRBJ2-1; no clear D gene. Trimming left V 1 base short and J 8 bases short, with 15 bases between. This CDR3 is 15 amino acids long. Germline loops: CDR1 SNHLY, CDR2 FYNNEI. The CDR3 region is CASSEGAQWAHEQFF. DNA of the CDR3: TGTGCCAGCAGTGAAGGGGCTCAATGGGCCCATGAGCAGTTCTTC.